The present T cell receptor beta chain was sequenced within a study of CD8 T cells in ankylosing spondylitis. Each CDR3 protein gets one entry after TCRdb re-called the 5' RACE reads with MiXCR. Among 150,000 to 200,000 distinct CDR3 sequences listed, 13% were seen once. A few counts support this clonotype. The antigen remains undetermined. Overall study findings and caveats: Reactive arthritis synovial fluid and blood were previously reported to contain some motif variants.

With 5 bases removed from V and 8 bases from J, the gap between germline ends came to 12 bases. Germline CDR1 and CDR2: LNHDA and SQIVND (reference sequence). This CDR3 comprises 12 residues. Sequenced material: blood, either unsorted or a sorted T cell fraction (not recorded which). The receptor's source is a male donor with ankylosing spondylitis or in good health (not recorded which). V usage is TRBV19 and J usage is TRBJ1-2; no clear D gene. For the CDR3, the DNA is TGTGCCAGTAGTGCCTCAGGAGGAGGCTACACCTTC. As protein: CASSASGGGYTF.